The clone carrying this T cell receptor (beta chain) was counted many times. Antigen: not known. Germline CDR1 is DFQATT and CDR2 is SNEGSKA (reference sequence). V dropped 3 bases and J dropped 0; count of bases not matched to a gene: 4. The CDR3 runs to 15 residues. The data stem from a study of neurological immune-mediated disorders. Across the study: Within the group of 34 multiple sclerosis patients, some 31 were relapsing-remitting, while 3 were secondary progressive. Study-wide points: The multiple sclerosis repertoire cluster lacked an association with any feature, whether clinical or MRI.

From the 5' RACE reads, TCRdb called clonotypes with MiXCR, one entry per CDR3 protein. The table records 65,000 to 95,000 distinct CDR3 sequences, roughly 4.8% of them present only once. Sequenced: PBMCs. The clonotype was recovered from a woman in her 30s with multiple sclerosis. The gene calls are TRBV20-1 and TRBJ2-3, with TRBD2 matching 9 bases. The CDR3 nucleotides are TGCAGTGCTAGTTTCCTAGCGGGGAGCACAGATACGCAGTATTTT. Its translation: CSASFLAGSTDTQYF.